These T cell receptor beta chains were read from a single sample in a study of T-cell reconstitution after alpha-beta-depleted transplantation in children. MiXCR, run by TCRdb on the PCR reads, gives a single entry per CDR3 protein. The sample carries hundreds of thousands of distinct CDR3 sequences, 15% to 20% recorded once. Sequences were derived from PBMCs from the stem cell graft donor, sampled from the stem cell graft. All receptors come from a human donor who donated a stem cell graft to a child with acute myeloid leukemia. Each CDR3 is given with its conserved first and last residue. The D gene is left open where the match is weak. Where a row states a size, it is once, few, many or the class of an expanded clone; other rows omit it.

clone size: NA; D gene: NA; J gene: TRBJ2-6; V gene: TRBV6-2/TRBV6-3; CDR3 DNA: TGTGCCAGCAGTTATAACCGGGACACAACCTACCACTCTGGGGCCAACGTCCTGACTTTC; CDR3 protein: CASSYNRDTTYHSGANVLTF
clone size: NA; D gene: NA; J gene: TRBJ2-1; V gene: TRBV12-3/TRBV12-4; CDR3 DNA: TGTGCCAGCAGTTTAGCGGGGGCGGGGGAGATCGATGAGCAGTTCTTC; CDR3 protein: CASSLAGAGEIDEQFF
clone size: NA; D gene: NA; J gene: TRBJ2-7; V gene: TRBV5-1; CDR3 DNA: TGCGCCAGCAGCAACCACTACGAGCAGTACTTC; CDR3 protein: CASSNHYEQYF
clone size: few; D gene: TRBD1; J gene: TRBJ2-1; V gene: TRBV12-3/TRBV12-4; CDR3 DNA: TGTGCCAGCAGTTTGGGACAGGGGTTGCTTGAGGATGAGCAGTTCTTC; CDR3 protein: CASSLGQGLLEDEQFF
clone size: many; D gene: TRBD1; J gene: TRBJ1-5; V gene: TRBV20-1; CDR3 DNA: TGCAGTGCCCCCGACAGGGGCAATCAGCCCCAGCATTTT; CDR3 protein: CSAPDRGNQPQHF
clone size: few; D gene: NA; J gene: TRBJ2-2; V gene: TRBV13; CDR3 DNA: TGTGCCAGCAGCCCCTGGGGGACAAACACCGGGGAGCTGTTTTTT; CDR3 protein: CASSPWGTNTGELFF
clone size: many; D gene: NA; J gene: TRBJ2-1; V gene: TRBV20-1; CDR3 DNA: TGCAGTGCTAGAGATTATCCCCTTCCGGGTGACAATGAGCAGTTCTTC; CDR3 protein: CSARDYPLPGDNEQFF
clone size: many; D gene: TRBD2; J gene: TRBJ2-3; V gene: TRBV7-2; CDR3 DNA: TGTGCCAGCAGCTCGGGACTAGCGGGGGGTGCGGATACGCAGTATTTT; CDR3 protein: CASSSGLAGGADTQYF
clone size: many; D gene: NA; J gene: TRBJ1-1; V gene: TRBV29-1; CDR3 DNA: TGCAGCGACCTGGGACAGAACACTGAAGCTTTCTTT; CDR3 protein: CSDLGQNTEAFF
clone size: few; D gene: NA; J gene: TRBJ2-2; V gene: TRBV5-1; CDR3 DNA: TGCGCCAGCAGCCAGCAGGACGGCACCGGGGAGCTGTTTTTT; CDR3 protein: CASSQQDGTGELFF
clone size: few; D gene: NA; J gene: TRBJ2-1; V gene: TRBV5-5; CDR3 DNA: TGTGCCAGCAGCTTGAATCCCCAGATACAGTTCTTC; CDR3 protein: CASSLNPQIQFF
clone size: many; D gene: NA; J gene: TRBJ1-1; V gene: TRBV7-2; CDR3 DNA: TGTGCCAGCACCCGTTTCGCTTTCTTT; CDR3 protein: CASTRFAFF
clone size: once; D gene: TRBD1; J gene: TRBJ1-6; V gene: TRBV7-9; CDR3 DNA: TGTGCCAGCAGCTTAGCACAGGGGGAATCACCCCTCCACTTT; CDR3 protein: CASSLAQGESPLHF
clone size: many; D gene: NA; J gene: TRBJ2-5; V gene: TRBV12-3/TRBV12-4; CDR3 DNA: TGTGCCAGCAGTTTCGGTGGGGTACAAGAGACCCAGTACTTC; CDR3 protein: CASSFGGVQETQYF
clone size: NA; D gene: NA; J gene: TRBJ1-2; V gene: TRBV7-2; CDR3 DNA: TGTGCCAGCAGCTTTACGGAAAGTTATGGCTACACCTTC; CDR3 protein: CASSFTESYGYTF
clone size: many; D gene: NA; J gene: TRBJ1-1; V gene: TRBV29-1; CDR3 DNA: TGCAGCGTGGCAGGGATCAAGGGCACTGAAGCTTTCTTT; CDR3 protein: CSVAGIKGTEAFF
clone size: many; D gene: NA; J gene: TRBJ1-2; V gene: TRBV7-2; CDR3 DNA: TGTGCCAGCAGCACCGGGGGAACCTATGGCTACACCTTC; CDR3 protein: CASSTGGTYGYTF
clone size: NA; D gene: NA; J gene: TRBJ2-2; V gene: TRBV7-2; CDR3 DNA: TGTGCCAGCAGCGCAAGACGGGGAGGGGAGCTGTTTTTT; CDR3 protein: CASSARRGGELFF
clone size: many; D gene: TRBD2; J gene: TRBJ2-3; V gene: TRBV20-1; CDR3 DNA: TGCAGTGCTAAGACACCGGGACTAGCGGGGGTGACAGATACGCAGTATTTT; CDR3 protein: CSAKTPGLAGVTDTQYF
clone size: many; D gene: NA; J gene: TRBJ1-4; V gene: TRBV20-1; CDR3 DNA: TGCAGTGCTAGAGTGGCCAGGGAAGGGGAAAAACTGTTTTTT; CDR3 protein: CSARVAREGEKLFF
clone size: many; D gene: NA; J gene: TRBJ2-3; V gene: TRBV20-1; CDR3 DNA: TGCAGTGCTAGACGACGCACAGATACGCAGTATTTT; CDR3 protein: CSARRRTDTQYF
clone size: NA; D gene: TRBD1; J gene: TRBJ2-7; V gene: TRBV5-1; CDR3 DNA: TGCGCCAGCAGCTTCGGACTCGGGACAGGATACTACGAGCAGTACTTC; CDR3 protein: CASSFGLGTGYYEQYF
clone size: many; D gene: TRBD1; J gene: TRBJ1-5; V gene: TRBV4-2; CDR3 DNA: TGTGCCAGCAGCCAAGCCGGGACAGGGAATCAGCCCCAGCATTTT; CDR3 protein: CASSQAGTGNQPQHF
clone size: NA; D gene: NA; J gene: TRBJ1-1; V gene: TRBV12-3/TRBV12-4; CDR3 DNA: TGTGCCAGCAGTTCCGTACTGGGTGAAGCTTTCTTT; CDR3 protein: CASSSVLGEAFF
clone size: few; D gene: NA; J gene: TRBJ2-7; V gene: TRBV11-2; CDR3 DNA: TGTGCCAGCAGCTTAGGGAGTCTAGCGCCCTACGAGCAGTACTTC; CDR3 protein: CASSLGSLAPYEQYF
clone size: few; D gene: NA; J gene: TRBJ1-1; V gene: TRBV14; CDR3 DNA: TGTGCCAGCAGCCCTCCCGGGGCCTGGAGGGCCACTGAAGCTTTCTTT; CDR3 protein: CASSPPGAWRATEAFF
clone size: many; D gene: NA; J gene: TRBJ1-1; V gene: TRBV27; CDR3 DNA: TGTGCCAGCAGTCCAACGGGACGGATCACTGAAGCTTTCTTT; CDR3 protein: CASSPTGRITEAFF
clone size: few; D gene: TRBD2; J gene: TRBJ2-5; V gene: TRBV24-1; CDR3 DNA: TGTGCCACCAGTGATTACGGGAGCGGGGGGGCCGCGTGGAAACAAGAGACCCAGTACTTC; CDR3 protein: CATSDYGSGGAAWKQETQYF
clone size: many; D gene: NA; J gene: TRBJ2-5; V gene: TRBV12-3/TRBV12-4; CDR3 DNA: TGTGCCAGCAGTGGGGGCAGGACGACCCAGTACTTC; CDR3 protein: CASSGGRTTQYF
clone size: few; D gene: NA; J gene: TRBJ2-1; V gene: TRBV12-3/TRBV12-4; CDR3 DNA: TGTGCCAGCAGTCCCGGGGAGGTTCGCTCCTACAATGAGCAGTTCTTC; CDR3 protein: CASSPGEVRSYNEQFF
clone size: many; D gene: TRBD1; J gene: TRBJ1-3; V gene: TRBV29-1; CDR3 DNA: TGCAGCGTCGGGACAGGGGGTGGAAACACCATATATTTT; CDR3 protein: CSVGTGGGNTIYF
clone size: many; D gene: NA; J gene: TRBJ2-2; V gene: TRBV29-1; CDR3 DNA: TGCAGCGCCCGACAGGTTTCGAACACCGGGGAGCTGTTTTTT; CDR3 protein: CSARQVSNTGELFF
clone size: many; D gene: NA; J gene: TRBJ2-1; V gene: TRBV7-7; CDR3 DNA: TGTGCCAGCAGCCCCATCGCCAATGAGCAGTTCTTC; CDR3 protein: CASSPIANEQFF
clone size: few; D gene: NA; J gene: TRBJ2-1; V gene: TRBV7-2; CDR3 DNA: TGTGCCAGCAGCTTAGCGCAGATTTGGGATGAGCAGTTCTTC; CDR3 protein: CASSLAQIWDEQFF
clone size: many; D gene: NA; J gene: TRBJ1-4; V gene: TRBV29-1; CDR3 DNA: TGCAGCGGGTTTGCAGGGGCAAGTGAAAAACTGTTTTTT; CDR3 protein: CSGFAGASEKLFF
clone size: many; D gene: NA; J gene: TRBJ2-1; V gene: TRBV11-2; CDR3 DNA: TGTGCCAGCAGCTTAGATAAGGGGAGAAACAATGAGCAGTTCTTC; CDR3 protein: CASSLDKGRNNEQFF
clone size: NA; D gene: NA; J gene: TRBJ1-2; V gene: TRBV7-9; CDR3 DNA: TGTGCCAGCAGCTATTTGGGGGGCTACACCTTC; CDR3 protein: CASSYLGGYTF
clone size: many; D gene: NA; J gene: TRBJ1-1; V gene: TRBV10-3; CDR3 DNA: TGTGCCATCAGTGGGAGCGCTGAAGCTTTCTTT; CDR3 protein: CAISGSAEAFF
clone size: few; D gene: TRBD1; J gene: TRBJ1-2; V gene: TRBV2; CDR3 DNA: TGTGCCAGCAGGGGACAGGGCAGGGCTAACTATGGCTACACCTTC; CDR3 protein: CASRGQGRANYGYTF
clone size: few; D gene: NA; J gene: TRBJ1-6; V gene: TRBV6-2/TRBV6-3; CDR3 DNA: TGTGCCAGCAGTTACTCGGCGGTCGGAACCTATAATTCACCCCTCCACTTT; CDR3 protein: CASSYSAVGTYNSPLHF
clone size: many; D gene: NA; J gene: TRBJ1-1; V gene: TRBV12-3/TRBV12-4; CDR3 DNA: TGTGCCAGCAGTTTAGGCGGATCAACCAGGAGCACTGAAGCTTTCTTT; CDR3 protein: CASSLGGSTRSTEAFF
clone size: many; D gene: TRBD2; J gene: TRBJ2-2; V gene: TRBV7-2; CDR3 DNA: TGTGCCAGCAGCTCACTAGCGGGGAGGAACACCGGGGAGCTGTTTTTT; CDR3 protein: CASSSLAGRNTGELFF
clone size: NA; D gene: NA; J gene: TRBJ1-2; V gene: TRBV4-3; CDR3 DNA: TGCGCCAGCAGCCCCGTTCGGGAACGGGGCGGCTACACCTTC; CDR3 protein: CASSPVRERGGYTF
clone size: many; D gene: NA; J gene: TRBJ2-2; V gene: TRBV12-3/TRBV12-4; CDR3 DNA: TGTGCCAGCAGTTTATCAGGGTCCGGGGAGCTGTTTTTT; CDR3 protein: CASSLSGSGELFF
clone size: few; D gene: NA; J gene: TRBJ1-1; V gene: TRBV5-1; CDR3 DNA: TGCGCCAGCAGCTTGGGGTGGCAGCCGATGAACACTGAAGCTTTCTTT; CDR3 protein: CASSLGWQPMNTEAFF
clone size: many; D gene: NA; J gene: TRBJ1-2; V gene: TRBV6-2/TRBV6-3; CDR3 DNA: TGTGCCAGCAGTTCGCAGAGCTATGGCTACACCTTC; CDR3 protein: CASSSQSYGYTF
clone size: many; D gene: TRBD2; J gene: TRBJ2-2; V gene: TRBV29-1; CDR3 DNA: TGCAGCGTTGAGTGGGGAGGGAACGGGGAGCTGTTTTTT; CDR3 protein: CSVEWGGNGELFF
clone size: many; D gene: NA; J gene: TRBJ2-1; V gene: TRBV20-1; CDR3 DNA: TGCAGTGCTAGGAGGGTTTCCTACAATGAGCAGTTCTTC; CDR3 protein: CSARRVSYNEQFF